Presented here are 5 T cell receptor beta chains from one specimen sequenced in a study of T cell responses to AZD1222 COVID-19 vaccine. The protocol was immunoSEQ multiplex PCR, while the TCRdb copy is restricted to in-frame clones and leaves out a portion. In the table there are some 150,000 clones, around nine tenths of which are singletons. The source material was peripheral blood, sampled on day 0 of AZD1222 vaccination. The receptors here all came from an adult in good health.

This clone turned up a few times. In nucleotides, the CDR3 is TGTGCCAGCAGCTCCTACTACGAGCAGTACTTC. Protein: CASSSYYEQYF. This chain joins TRBV7-8 and TRBJ2-7, with D unresolved. Trimming removed 4 bases at V and 3 bases at J, with 4 bases between. The CDR3 extends over 11 amino acids. Germline V lookup: CDR1 SGHVS, CDR2 FQNEAQ. The whole variable domain, filled in from reference TRBV7-8 and TRBJ2-7, reads GAGVSQSPRYKVAKRGQDVALRCDPISGHVSLFWYQQALGQGPEFLTYFQNEAQLDKSGLPSDRFFAERPEGSVSTLKIQRTQQEDSAVYLCASSSYYEQYFGPGTRLTVT.

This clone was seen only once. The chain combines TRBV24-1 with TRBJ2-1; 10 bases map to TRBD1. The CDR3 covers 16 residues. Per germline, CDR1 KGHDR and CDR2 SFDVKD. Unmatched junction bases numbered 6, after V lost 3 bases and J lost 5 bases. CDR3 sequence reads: CATSDPGQGFHNEQFF. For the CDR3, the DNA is TGTGCCACCAGTGATCCGGGACAGGGGTTCCACAATGAGCAGTTCTTC.

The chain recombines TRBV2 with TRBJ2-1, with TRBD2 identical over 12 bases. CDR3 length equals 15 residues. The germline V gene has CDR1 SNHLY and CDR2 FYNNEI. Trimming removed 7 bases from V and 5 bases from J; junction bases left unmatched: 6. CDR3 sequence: CASTRLAGVNNEQFF. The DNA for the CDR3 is TGTGCCAGCACTAGACTAGCGGGGGTGAACAATGAGCAGTTCTTC.

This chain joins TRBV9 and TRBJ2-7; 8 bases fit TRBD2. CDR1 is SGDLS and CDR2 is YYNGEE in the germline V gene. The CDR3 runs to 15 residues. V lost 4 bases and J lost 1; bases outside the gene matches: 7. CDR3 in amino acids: CASSPGGSLSYEQYF. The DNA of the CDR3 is TGTGCCAGCAGCCCGGGAGGGTCTTTGTCCTACGAGCAGTACTTC.

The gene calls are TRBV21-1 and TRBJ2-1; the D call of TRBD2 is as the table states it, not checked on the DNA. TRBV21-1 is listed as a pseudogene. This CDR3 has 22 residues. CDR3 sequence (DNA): TGTGCCAGCAGCAAAAATCCGATACGGGCTAGCGGGACGGGGGCTGGGGGCAATGAGCAGTTCTTC. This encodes CASSKNPIRASGTGAGGNEQFF.